The rows below give T cell receptor beta chains drawn from one sample of a study of cytomegalovirus exposure and HLA in healthy donors. Data came from immunoSEQ multiplex PCR; TCRdb stores just in-frame clones and leaves some out. This sample yields hundreds of thousands of clones, of which 70% to 85% are seen a single time; approximately 3.8% belongs to the top ten. Material for sequencing was PBMCs. The receptor set was obtained from a male donor in good health and CMV-seronegative. The CDR3 runs from the conserved cysteine through the conserved F or W. Fields, in order: D gene, V gene, clone size, J gene, CDR3 protein, CDR3 DNA. D genes are given only for firm matches. The listing skips clone size in some rows; elsewhere it reads once, few, many or a size class.

-	TRBV5-4	once	TRBJ1-1	CASSLERGVPKNTEAFF	TGTGCCAGCAGCTTGGAGCGCGGGGTCCCTAAGAACACTGAAGCTTTCTTT
TRBD1	TRBV6-1	once	TRBJ2-5	CASSMSRGRETQYF	TGTGCCAGCAGCATGAGCAGGGGGAGAGAGACCCAGTACTTC
TRBD2	TRBV25-1	-	TRBJ2-1	CASSVRLAGVWEQFF	TGTGCCAGCAGTGTCCGACTAGCGGGAGTCTGGGAGCAGTTCTTC
-	TRBV27	once	TRBJ2-7	CASSNRDLTKGEQYF	TGTGCCAGCAGCAACCGGGACTTGACAAAAGGGGAGCAGTACTTC
-	TRBV11-2	-	TRBJ2-5	CASSLGRGGETQYF	TGTGCCAGCAGCTTAGGGCGGGGCGGGGAGACCCAGTACTTC
TRBD2	TRBV7-3	once	TRBJ2-3	CASSLTASGTSSTDTQYF	TGTGCCAGCAGCTTAACAGCTAGCGGGACTTCTAGCACAGATACGCAGTATTTT
-	TRBV18	-	TRBJ1-5	CASSLGGGGQPQHF	TGTGCCAGCTCACTTGGGGGGGGCGGGCAGCCCCAGCATTTT
TRBD1	TRBV5-6	-	TRBJ2-7	CASRLTGGEQYF	TGTGCCAGCAGATTAACAGGGGGCGAGCAGTACTTC
TRBD1	TRBV10-3	-	TRBJ1-1	CAISDTGTGAPEASF	TGTGCCATCAGTGATACCGGGACAGGGGCCCCTGAAGCTTCCTTT
TRBD1	TRBV6-1	-	TRBJ2-2	CASSEAGQGNGELFF	TGTGCCAGCAGTGAAGCAGGACAGGGCAACGGGGAGCTGTTTTTT
-	TRBV5-8	few	TRBJ1-1	CASSQIPTGMTEAFF	TGTGCCAGCAGCCAGATCCCTACAGGGATGACTGAAGCTTTCTTT
-	TRBV11-2	-	TRBJ2-1	CASSLINEQFF	TGTGCCAGCAGCTTAATAAATGAGCAGTTCTTC
TRBD2	TRBV14	many	TRBJ2-1	CASSQEPAGVRNEQFF	TGTGCCAGCAGCCAAGAGCCAGCGGGAGTTCGCAATGAGCAGTTCTTC
-	TRBV9	-	TRBJ2-7	CASSPTRGIIYEQYF	TGTGCCAGCAGCCCCACGAGGGGGATCATCTACGAGCAGTACTTC
-	TRBV9	-	TRBJ1-1	CASSVMGLSNTEAFF	TGTGCCAGCAGCGTAATGGGACTCTCGAACACTGAAGCTTTCTTT
-	TRBV27	-	TRBJ2-7	CASSPGTFHYEQYF	TGTGCCAGCAGTCCCGGGACATTCCACTACGAGCAGTACTTC
TRBD1	TRBV5-1	few	TRBJ2-2	CASSLRSPGTENTGELFF	TGCGCCAGCAGCTTGAGGTCACCCGGGACAGAGAACACCGGGGAGCTGTTTTTT
TRBD1	TRBV4-2	-	TRBJ2-1	CASSQEQGLYNEQFF	TGTGCCAGCAGCCAAGAACAGGGGCTGTACAATGAGCAGTTCTTC
-	TRBV7-9	once	TRBJ2-3	CASSSDSTTDTDTQYF	TGTGCCAGCAGCTCCGACTCGACGACAGACACAGATACGCAGTATTTT
TRBD1	TRBV5-4	once	TRBJ2-5	CASSLGGQGRLRTQYF	TGTGCCAGCAGCTTGGGCGGACAGGGGCGGTTGAGGACCCAGTACTTC
-	TRBV9	-	TRBJ2-3	CASDPGVGDTQYF	TGTGCCAGCGACCCGGGAGTAGGTGATACGCAGTATTTT
TRBD1	TRBV2	-	TRBJ2-1	CASKGTGRNEQFF	TGTGCCAGCAAAGGGACAGGGCGGAATGAGCAGTTCTTC
TRBD2	TRBV13	-	TRBJ2-1	CASRARGTSKYNEQFF	TGTGCCAGCAGGGCACGTGGGACTAGCAAATACAATGAGCAGTTCTTC
-	TRBV7-9	-	TRBJ2-2	CASRLLVNTGELFF	TGTGCCAGCAGGTTACTAGTGAACACCGGGGAGCTGTTTTTT
-	TRBV15	-	TRBJ2-2	CATSRARPGPNLSAGTGELFF	TGTGCCACCAGCAGAGCCCGGCCCGGGCCGAACCTTTCGGCGGGCACCGGGGAGCTGTTTTTT
TRBD1	TRBV5-8	-	TRBJ1-3	CASSRLIDRGSGNTIYF	TGTGCCAGCAGCCGATTGATTGACAGGGGGTCTGGAAACACCATATATTTT
-	TRBV6-5	-	TRBJ2-7	CASSPTGLDEQYF	TGTGCCAGCAGTCCGACAGGACTCGACGAGCAGTACTTC
-	TRBV21-1	-	TRBJ2-7	CASSKCAGNIYEQYF	TGTGCCAGCAGCAAATGTGCAGGGAACATCTACGAGCAGTACTTC
TRBD1	TRBV27	-	TRBJ1-1	CASSITGQGGEAFF	TGTGCCAGCAGTATCACTGGACAGGGGGGTGAAGCTTTCTTT
TRBD1	TRBV19	-	TRBJ2-1	CASSNLDRGPQFF	TGTGCCAGTAGCAACCTGGACAGGGGGCCGCAGTTCTTC
-	TRBV7-9	-	TRBJ1-2	CASSPNLRGLYGYTF	TGTGCCAGCAGCCCTAACCTCAGAGGGCTTTACGGCTACACCTTC
-	TRBV18	-	TRBJ2-3	CASSSSLYTQYF	TGTGCCAGCTCATCTTCGTTGTATACGCAGTATTTT
-	TRBV11-1	-	TRBJ1-1	CASSLAIQGLRELNTEAFF	TGTGCCAGCAGCTTAGCTATTCAGGGCCTTCGCGAACTCAACACTGAAGCTTTCTTT
TRBD1	TRBV30	-	TRBJ1-4	CAWSTGGYYEKLFF	TGTGCCTGGAGTACAGGGGGGTATTATGAAAAACTGTTTTTT
-	TRBV6-1	-	TRBJ2-5	CASRRRNQETQYF	TGTGCCAGCAGGAGGAGGAACCAAGAGACCCAGTACTTC
-	TRBV15	once	TRBJ2-5	CATSRRTLTYQETQYF	TGTGCCACCAGCAGACGGACATTAACGTACCAAGAGACCCAGTACTTC
-	TRBV5-6	few	TRBJ2-7	CASSLDLREQYF	TGTGCCAGCAGCTTGGACCTACGCGAGCAGTACTTC
TRBD1	TRBV19	-	TRBJ2-7	CASSSGGGQGRRYEQYF	TGTGCCAGTAGTTCCGGCGGGGGACAGGGGAGGAGGTACGAGCAGTACTTC
-	TRBV11-2	-	TRBJ2-5	CASSGQRQSQETQYF	TGTGCCAGCAGCGGGCAAAGACAGTCCCAAGAGACCCAGTACTTC
TRBD1	TRBV15	-	TRBJ1-2	CATSASGGTGDGYTF	TGTGCCACCAGCGCATCCGGGGGGACAGGGGATGGCTACACCTTC
TRBD1	TRBV2	-	TRBJ2-6	CASRGDRGWISSGANVLTF	TGTGCCAGCAGGGGGGACAGGGGGTGGATAAGCTCTGGGGCCAACGTCCTGACTTTC
TRBD1	TRBV11-2	-	TRBJ1-2	CASSLDLTGGNYGYTF	TGTGCCAGCAGCTTAGATCTAACAGGGGGCAACTATGGCTACACCTTC